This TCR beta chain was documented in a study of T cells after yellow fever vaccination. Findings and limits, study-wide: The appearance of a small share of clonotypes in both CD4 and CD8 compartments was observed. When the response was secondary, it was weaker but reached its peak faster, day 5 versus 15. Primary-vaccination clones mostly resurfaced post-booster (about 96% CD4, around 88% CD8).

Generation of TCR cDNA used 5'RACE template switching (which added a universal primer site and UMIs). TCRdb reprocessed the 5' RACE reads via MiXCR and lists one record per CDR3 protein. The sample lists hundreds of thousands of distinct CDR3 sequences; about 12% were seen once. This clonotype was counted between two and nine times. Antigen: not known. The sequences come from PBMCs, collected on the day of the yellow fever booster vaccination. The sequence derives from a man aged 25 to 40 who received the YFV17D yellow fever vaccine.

CDR3: CSAPWRTSTDTQYF. DNA of the CDR3: TGCAGTGCTCCCTGGCGGACTAGCACAGATACGCAGTATTTT. This chain connects TRBV20-1 to TRBJ2-3, with TRBD2 as a possible D gene (5 bases). The germline CDR1 and CDR2 sequences are DFQATT and SNEGSKA (reference sequence). The CDR3 is 14 amino acids. V lost 5 bases to trimming and J lost 0 bases, with 12 bases between them.